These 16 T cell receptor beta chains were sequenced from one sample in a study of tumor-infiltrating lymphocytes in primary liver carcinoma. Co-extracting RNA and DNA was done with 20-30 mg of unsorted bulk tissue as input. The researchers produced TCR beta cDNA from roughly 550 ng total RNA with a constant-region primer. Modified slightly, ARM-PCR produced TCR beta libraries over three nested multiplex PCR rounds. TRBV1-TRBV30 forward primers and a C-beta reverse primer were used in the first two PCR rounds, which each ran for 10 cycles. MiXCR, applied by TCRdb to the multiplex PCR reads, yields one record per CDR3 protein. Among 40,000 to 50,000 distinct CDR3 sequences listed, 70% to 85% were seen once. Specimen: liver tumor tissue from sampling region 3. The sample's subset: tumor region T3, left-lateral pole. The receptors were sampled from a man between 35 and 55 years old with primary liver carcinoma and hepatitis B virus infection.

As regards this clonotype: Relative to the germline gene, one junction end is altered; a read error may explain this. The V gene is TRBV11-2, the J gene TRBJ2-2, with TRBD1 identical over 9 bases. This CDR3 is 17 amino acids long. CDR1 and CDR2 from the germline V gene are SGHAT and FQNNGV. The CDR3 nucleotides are TGTGTCAGCAGCTTTGATCGGGACAGGGTTGGCACCGGGGAGCTTTTTTTT. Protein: CVSSFDRDRVGTGELFF.

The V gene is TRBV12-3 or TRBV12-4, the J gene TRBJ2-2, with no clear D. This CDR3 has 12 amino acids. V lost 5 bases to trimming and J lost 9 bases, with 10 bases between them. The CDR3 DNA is TGTGCCAGCAGTCGTAGGCTCCGGGAGCTGTTTTTT. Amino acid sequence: CASSRRLRELFF.

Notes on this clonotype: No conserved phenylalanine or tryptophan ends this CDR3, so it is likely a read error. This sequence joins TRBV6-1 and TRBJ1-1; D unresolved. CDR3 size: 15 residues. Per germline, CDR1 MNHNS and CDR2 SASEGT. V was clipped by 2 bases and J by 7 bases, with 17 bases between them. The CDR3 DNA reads TGTGCCAGCAGTGAAAACGATTCGGGATCCATTGAAGCTTTCCTT. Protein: CASSENDSGSIEAFL.

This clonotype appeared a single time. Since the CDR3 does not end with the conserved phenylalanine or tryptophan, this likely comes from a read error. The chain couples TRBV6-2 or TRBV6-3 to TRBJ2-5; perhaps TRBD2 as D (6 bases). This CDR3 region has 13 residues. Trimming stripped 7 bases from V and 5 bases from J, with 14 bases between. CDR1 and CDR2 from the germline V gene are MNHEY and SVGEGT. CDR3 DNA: TGTGCCAGCACATCCGCTAGCGAGGAGACCCAGTACCTC. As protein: CASTSASEETQYL.

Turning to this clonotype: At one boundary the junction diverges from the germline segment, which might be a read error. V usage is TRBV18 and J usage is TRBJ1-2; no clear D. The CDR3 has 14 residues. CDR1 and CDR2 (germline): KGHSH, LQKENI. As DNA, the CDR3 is TGTGCCAGCTCACCATTTGCAAGGAACTATGGCAACACCTTC. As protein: CASSPFARNYGNTF. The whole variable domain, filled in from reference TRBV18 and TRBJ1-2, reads NAGVMQNPRHLVRRRGQEARLRCSPMKGHSHVYWYRQLPEEGLKFMVYLQKENIIDESGMPKERFSAEFPKEGPSILRIQQVVRGDSAAYFCASSPFARNYGNTFGSGTRLTVV.

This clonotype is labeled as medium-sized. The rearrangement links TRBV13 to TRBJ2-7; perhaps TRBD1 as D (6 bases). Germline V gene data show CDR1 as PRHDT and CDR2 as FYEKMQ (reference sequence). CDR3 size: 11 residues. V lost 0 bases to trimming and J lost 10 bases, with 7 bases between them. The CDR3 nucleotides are TGTGCCAGCAGCTTAGGACAGGGTCAGTACTTC. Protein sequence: CASSLGQGQYF.

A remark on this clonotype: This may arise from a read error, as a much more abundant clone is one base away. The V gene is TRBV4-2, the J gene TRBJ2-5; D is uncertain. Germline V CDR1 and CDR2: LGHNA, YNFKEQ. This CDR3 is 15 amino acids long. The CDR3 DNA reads TGTGCCAACAGCCAAGATCGAGGTTTTAGAGAGGCCCAGTACTTC. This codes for CANSQDRGFREAQYF.

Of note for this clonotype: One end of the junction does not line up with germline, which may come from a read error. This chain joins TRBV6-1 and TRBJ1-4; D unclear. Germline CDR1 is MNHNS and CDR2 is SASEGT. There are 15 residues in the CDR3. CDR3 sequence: CASATLDGPNEKPFF. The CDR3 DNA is TGTGCCAGCGCGACCCTTGACGGCCCTAATGAAAAACCGTTTTTT.

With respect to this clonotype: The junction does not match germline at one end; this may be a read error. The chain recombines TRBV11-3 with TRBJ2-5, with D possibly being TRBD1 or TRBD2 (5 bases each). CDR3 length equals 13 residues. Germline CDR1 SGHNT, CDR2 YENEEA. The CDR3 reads CTSSIGTVETQYF. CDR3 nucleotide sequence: TGTACCAGTAGCATAGGGACCGTAGAGACCCAGTACTTC.

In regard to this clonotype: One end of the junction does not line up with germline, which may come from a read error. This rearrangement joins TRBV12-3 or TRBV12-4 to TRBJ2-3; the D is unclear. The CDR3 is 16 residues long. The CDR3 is CASSSLSRSATDTQYF. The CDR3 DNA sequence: TGTGCCAGCAGTTCCCTAAGCAGGAGCGCTACAGATACGCAGTACTTT.

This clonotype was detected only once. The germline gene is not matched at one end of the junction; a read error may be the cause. The CDR3 sequence is CVSSSSGSVNTGELFF. CDR3 nucleotide sequence: TGCGTCAGCAGTTCTAGCGGGAGTGTGAACACGGGGGAGCTGTTTTTT. The chain uses TRBV5-1 and TRBJ2-2, with 10 bases identical to TRBD2. Germline V CDR1 and CDR2: SGHRS, YFSETQ. The length of the CDR3 is 16 residues.

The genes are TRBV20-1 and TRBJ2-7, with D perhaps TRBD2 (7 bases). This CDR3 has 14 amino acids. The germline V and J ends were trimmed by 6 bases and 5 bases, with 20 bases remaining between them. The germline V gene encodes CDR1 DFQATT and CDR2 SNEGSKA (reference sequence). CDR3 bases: TGCAGTGCACCAAGGGGGGGGCGCGGAGACGAGCAGTACTTC. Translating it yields CSAPRGGRGDEQYF.

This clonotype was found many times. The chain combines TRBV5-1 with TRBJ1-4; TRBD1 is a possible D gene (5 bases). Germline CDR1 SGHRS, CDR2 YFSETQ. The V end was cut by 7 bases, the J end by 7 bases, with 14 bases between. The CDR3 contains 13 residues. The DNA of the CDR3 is TGCGCCAGCGCCATGGGGGATACTGAAAAACTGTTTTTT. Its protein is CASAMGDTEKLFF.

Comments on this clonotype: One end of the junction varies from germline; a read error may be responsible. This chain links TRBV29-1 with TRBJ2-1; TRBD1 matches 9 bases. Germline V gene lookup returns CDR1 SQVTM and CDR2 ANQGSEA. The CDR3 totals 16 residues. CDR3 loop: CSVEWDRVRSYDEQFF. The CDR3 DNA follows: TGCAGCGTTGAATGGGACAGGGTTAGATCTTACGATGAACAGTTCTTC.

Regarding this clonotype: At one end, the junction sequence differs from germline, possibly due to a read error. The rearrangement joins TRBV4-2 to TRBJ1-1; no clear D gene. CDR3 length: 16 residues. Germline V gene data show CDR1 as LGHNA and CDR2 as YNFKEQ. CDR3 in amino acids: CASSQGLQEGNTETFF. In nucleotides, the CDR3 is TGTGCCAGCAGCCAAGGGCTTCAGGAAGGGAACACTGAAACTTTCTTT.

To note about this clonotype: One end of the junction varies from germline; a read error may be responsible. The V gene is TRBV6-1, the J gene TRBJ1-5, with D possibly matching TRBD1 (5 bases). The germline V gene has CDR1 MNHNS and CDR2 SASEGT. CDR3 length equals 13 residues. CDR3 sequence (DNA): TGTGCCAGCTGCTATACAGGTGATGTCCCCCATCATTTT. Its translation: CASCYTGDVPHHF.